The 5 T cell receptor beta chains presented below share a single source sample, sequenced in a study of human T cells and chemical hapten exposure (dated by TCRdb to about 2021). Per the publication, the time point label means: patch test 1, 2 weeks after DPC sensitization. The meaning of the sample's treatment or condition label: therapeutic diphenylcyclopropenone sensitization with weekly scalp DPC. Library prep was done by RACE. TCRdb names NextSeq 500 as the instrument used. TCRdb reworked the public reads: Q25 trimming with fastp, MiXCR clone assembly, productive beta chains retained. Records with the same CDR3 protein are collapsed into one entry carrying the most frequent genes and DNA. In this sample the table shows some 170,000 distinct CDR3 sequences, approximately 20% of which occur a single time. Over 6.5% of the sample lies in the top ten. Specimen: whole blood, collected in connection with sensitization to the hapten diphenylcyclopropenone (DPC). The receptors come from a woman in her fifties or sixties with alopecia areata. Some clones in this sample may be carry-over from other donors' samples.

The genes are TRBV15 and TRBJ2-7, with D tentatively TRBD1 or TRBD2 (6 bases each). V was trimmed by 0 bases and J by 9 bases, leaving 9 bases between them. This CDR3 contains 12 residues. Germline lookup yields CDR1 LNHNV and CDR2 YYDKDF (reference sequence). The CDR3 DNA follows: TGTGCCACCAGCAGAGATCGGGGGCTGCAGTACTTC. This codes for CATSRDRGLQYF.

In regard to this clonotype: One end of the junction is discordant with germline, which a read error may explain. J is TRBJ1-2 and V is TRBV12-3 or TRBV12-4; 10 nucleotides agree with TRBD1. The CDR3 has 15 amino acids. CDR3 sequence: CASSFSGTGAPSGNF. In nucleotides, the CDR3 is TGTGCCAGCAGTTTTTCTGGGACAGGGGCCCCGTCCGGGAACTTC.

This clonotype has just a few counts. The CDR3 loop is CASSQDSAARVKEQYF. The CDR3 coding sequence is TGTGCCAGCAGCCAAGATTCGGCGGCTCGAGTAAAGGAGCAGTACTTC. J is TRBJ2-7 and V is TRBV4-2, with D uncertain. Germline CDR1 LGHNA, CDR2 YNFKEQ. V was shortened by 0 bases and J by 7 bases, with 19 bases between the two germline ends. This CDR3 is 16 amino acids long.

Written as DNA, the CDR3 is TGTGCCAGCAGCTTAAGGATGGTCGGCACCATATATTTT. This codes for CASSLRMVGTIYF. This chain connects TRBV11-2 to TRBJ1-3; no reliable D call. The CDR3 is 13 amino acids. V gave up 2 bases and J gave up 9 bases, with 11 bases separating them. The germline V gene has CDR1 SGHAT and CDR2 FQNNGV.

This rearrangement joins TRBV11-2 to TRBJ2-7, with 12 bases that match TRBD2. The CDR3 contains 14 residues. V shed 6 bases, J shed 2 bases, and the junction held 2 bases outside the gene matches. CDR1 and CDR2 (germline): SGHAT, FQNNGV. The CDR3, as DNA: TGTGCCAGCAGTGGACTAGCGGGACCCTACGAGCAGTACTTC. It codes for CASSGLAGPYEQYF.